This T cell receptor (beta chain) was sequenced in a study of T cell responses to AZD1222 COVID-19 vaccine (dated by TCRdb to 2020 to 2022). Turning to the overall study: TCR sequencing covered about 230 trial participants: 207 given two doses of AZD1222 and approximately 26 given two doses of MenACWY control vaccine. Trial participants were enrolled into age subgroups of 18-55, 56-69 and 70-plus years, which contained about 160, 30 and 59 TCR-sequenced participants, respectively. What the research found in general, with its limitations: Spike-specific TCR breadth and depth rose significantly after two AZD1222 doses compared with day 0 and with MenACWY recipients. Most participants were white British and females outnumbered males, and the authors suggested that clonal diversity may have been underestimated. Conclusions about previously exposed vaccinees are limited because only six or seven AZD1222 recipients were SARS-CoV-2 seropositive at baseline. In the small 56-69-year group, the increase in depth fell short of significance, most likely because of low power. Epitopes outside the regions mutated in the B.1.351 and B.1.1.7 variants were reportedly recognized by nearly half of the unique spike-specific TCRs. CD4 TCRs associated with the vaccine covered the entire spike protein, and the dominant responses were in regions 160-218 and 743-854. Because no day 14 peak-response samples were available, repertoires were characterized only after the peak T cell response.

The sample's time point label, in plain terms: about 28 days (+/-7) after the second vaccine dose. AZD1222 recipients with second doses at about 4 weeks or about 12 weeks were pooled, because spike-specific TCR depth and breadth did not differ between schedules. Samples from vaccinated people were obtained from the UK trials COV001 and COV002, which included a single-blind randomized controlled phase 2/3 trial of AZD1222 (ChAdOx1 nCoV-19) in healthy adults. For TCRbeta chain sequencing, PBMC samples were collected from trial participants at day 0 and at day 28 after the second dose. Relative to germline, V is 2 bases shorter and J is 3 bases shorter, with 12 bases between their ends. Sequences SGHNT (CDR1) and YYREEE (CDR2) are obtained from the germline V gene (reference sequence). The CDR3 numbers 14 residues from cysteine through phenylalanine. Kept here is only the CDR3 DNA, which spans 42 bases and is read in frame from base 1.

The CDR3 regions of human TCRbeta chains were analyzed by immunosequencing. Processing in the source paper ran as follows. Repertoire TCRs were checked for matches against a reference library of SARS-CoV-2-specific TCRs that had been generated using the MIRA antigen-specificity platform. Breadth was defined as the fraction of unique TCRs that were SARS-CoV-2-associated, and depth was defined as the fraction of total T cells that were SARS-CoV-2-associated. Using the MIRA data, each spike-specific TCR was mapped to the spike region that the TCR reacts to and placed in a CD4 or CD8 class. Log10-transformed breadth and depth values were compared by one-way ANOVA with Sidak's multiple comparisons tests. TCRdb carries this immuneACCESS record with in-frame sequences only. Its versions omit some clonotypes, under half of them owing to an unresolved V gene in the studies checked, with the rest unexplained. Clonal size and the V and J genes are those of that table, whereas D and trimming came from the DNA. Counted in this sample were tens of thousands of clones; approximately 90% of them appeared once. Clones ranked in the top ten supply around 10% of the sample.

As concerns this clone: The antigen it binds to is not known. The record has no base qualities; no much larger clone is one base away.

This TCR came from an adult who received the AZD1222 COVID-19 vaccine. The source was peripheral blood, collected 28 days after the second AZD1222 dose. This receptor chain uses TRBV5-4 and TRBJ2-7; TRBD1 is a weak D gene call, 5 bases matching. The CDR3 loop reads CASSFQGWDYEQYF. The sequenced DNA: TGTGCCAGCAGCTTTCAGGGTTGGGACTACGAGCAGTACTTC. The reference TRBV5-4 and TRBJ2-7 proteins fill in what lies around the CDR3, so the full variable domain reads ETGVTQSPTHLIKTRGQQVTLRCSSQSGHNTVSWYQQALGQGPQFIFQYYREEENGRGNFPPRFSGLQFPNYSSELNVNALELDDSALYLCASSFQGWDYEQYFGPGTRLTVT.